The present TCR beta chain was sequenced within a study of T cells in Graves' hyperthyroidism and ophthalmopathy. The study, taken as a whole, reports: The model's output predicted ophthalmopathy at a median of 6.5 months prior to onset. Researchers report that a 13 V-J model separated ophthalmopathy from stable hyperthyroidism.

Using RNA transcripts as the source, TCR beta CDR3 regions were amplified. HTBI primers drove first-round RT-PCR of the TCR CDR3. TCRdb reanalysed the multiplex PCR reads using MiXCR and keeps one entry per CDR3 protein. The data show about 640,000 distinct CDR3 sequences, with around 20% seen just once and roughly 30% held by the top ten. This clonotype was counted many times. Its antigen is currently unknown. Clinical symptoms, serum thyroxine, TRAb, thyroid ultrasound and orbital computed tomography established diagnosis. Fresh peripheral blood, roughly 10 ml, was the source of the PBMCs. Per germline, CDR1 MNHNS and CDR2 SASEGT. The CDR3 covers 13 residues. V lost 7 bases to trimming and J lost 1 base, with 10 bases between them.

The chain links TRBV6-1 to TRBJ1-1, with D perhaps TRBD1 (6 bases). Sequenced input: blood. The source is a man younger than 40 with Graves' ophthalmopathy. DNA of the CDR3: TGTGCCAGCACCTTGACAGGGAACACTGAAGCTTTCTTT. Amino acid sequence: CASTLTGNTEAFF.